A single sample is the source of the 17 T cell receptor beta chains below, sequenced in a study of blood T cell repertoires in COVID-19. The repertoire was sequenced with immunoSEQ multiplex PCR; TCRdb's copy has only in-frame clones and lacks some. The data hold approximately 200,000 clones, with roughly 84% observed a single time. Sequenced sample: PBMCs or T cells enriched from blood (not recorded which). The receptors originated from a man aged 35 to 55 who had recovered from COVID-19.

This rearrangement joins TRBV5-1 to TRBJ1-2, with D possibly TRBD1 on 6 matching bases. Germline CDR1 SGHRS, CDR2 YFSETQ. V lost 2 bases and J lost 4, with 12 bases in between. This CDR3 region has 14 residues. The DNA for the CDR3 is TGCGCCAGCAGCTTTGGCAGGGGAGTCTATGGCTACACCTTC. Amino acids: CASSFGRGVYGYTF.

V usage is TRBV6-5 and J usage is TRBJ1-1, with 10 bases matching TRBD1. Germline trimming cut 2 bases from V and 3 bases from J; bases unmatched to any gene: 6. This CDR3 comprises 16 residues. Germline V lookup: CDR1 MNHEY, CDR2 SVGAGI. CDR3 nucleotide sequence: TGTGCCAGCAGTTACAGCCGGGACAGGGGATACACTGAAGCTTTCTTT. It translates to CASSYSRDRGYTEAFF.

The chain is built from TRBV5-1 and TRBJ1-2; 11 nucleotides match TRBD1. V lost 5 bases to trimming and J lost 7 bases; unmatched junction nucleotides: 25. The CDR3 has 20 amino acids. The germline gives CDR1 SGHRS, CDR2 YFSETQ. The CDR3 loop is CASSRSGWTGGDEVRAGYTF. DNA of the CDR3: TGCGCCAGCAGTCGATCCGGGTGGACAGGGGGCGATGAGGTTCGTGCTGGCTACACCTTC.

This chain joins TRBV15 and TRBJ1-2; TRBD1 agrees at 11 bases. CDR1 and CDR2 from the germline V gene are LNHNV and YYDKDF (reference sequence). V lost 0 bases, J lost 8 bases, and 8 bases stayed unmatched. This CDR3 comprises 16 residues. The CDR3, as DNA: TGTGCCACCAGCAGAGATCTGGACAGGGGGCGCGTGGGCTACACCTTC. Translation: CATSRDLDRGRVGYTF.

This chain links TRBV9 with TRBJ2-1; 8 nucleotides match TRBD2. From germline, CDR1 is SGDLS and CDR2 YYNGEE. This CDR3 comprises 16 residues. Trimming cost V 2 bases and J 4 bases; bases outside gene matches: 8. DNA for the CDR3: TGTGCCAGCAGCGTGGGAAGCGGGGGAGGGTACAATGAGCAGTTCTTC. Encoded protein: CASSVGSGGGYNEQFF.

The gene calls are TRBV4-3 and TRBJ2-7, with D maybe TRBD2 (5 bases). CDR1 and CDR2 (germline): LGHNA, YSLEER. Trimming pared 0 bases from V and 3 bases from J, leaving 6 bases between. This CDR3 comprises 13 residues. In DNA form, the CDR3 reads TGCGCCAGCAGCCAAGAAACTAGCTACGAGCAGTACTTC. Translated: CASSQETSYEQYF.

The genes are TRBV10-3 and TRBJ2-1; TRBD1 matches at 10 bases. J lost 3 bases, V lost 5 bases, and 7 bases had no gene match. This CDR3 comprises 16 residues. The V gene's germline CDR1 is ENHRY and CDR2 SYGVKD. The CDR3 spells CAISPRGDRGYNEQFF. DNA of the CDR3: TGTGCCATCAGTCCCCGCGGGGACAGGGGCTACAATGAGCAGTTCTTC.

The J gene is TRBJ1-3, the V gene TRBV5-4; tentatively, D is TRBD1 (6 bases). Between the trimmed V and J ends, which lost 4 bases and 4 bases, there was a span of 9 bases. The germline CDR1 and CDR2 sequences are SGHNT and YYREEE (reference sequence). The CDR3 runs to 13 residues. CDR3 DNA: TGTGCCAGCAGCATTGACAGGGGAAACACCATATATTTT. Translation: CASSIDRGNTIYF.

The chain combines TRBV19 with TRBJ1-2; D might be TRBD1 (5 bases). The CDR3 covers 13 residues. The germline CDR1 and CDR2 sequences are LNHDA and SQIVND (reference sequence). With 3 bases removed from V and 6 bases from J, the gap between germline ends came to 11 bases. The CDR3 protein is CASSIQGGDGYTF. CDR3 nucleotides: TGTGCCAGTAGTATCCAGGGAGGGGATGGCTACACCTTC.

The V gene is TRBV4-1, the J gene TRBJ1-1; D unresolved. CDR1 and CDR2 (germline): MGHRA, YSYEKL. The CDR3 is 15 amino acids. Trimming took 4 bases from V and 1 from J, leaving 13 bases between them. CDR3 coding DNA: TGCGCCAGCAGCCTCCTCGGGGAGGGGAACACTGAAGCTTTCTTT. Amino acids: CASSLLGEGNTEAFF.

The J gene is TRBJ2-7, the V gene TRBV4-1, with unresolved D. This CDR3 comprises 13 residues. From germline, CDR1 is MGHRA and CDR2 YSYEKL. Trimming took 4 bases from V and 2 from J, leaving 9 bases between them. The CDR3 sequence: CASSPGRPYEQYF. DNA of the CDR3: TGCGCCAGCAGCCCTGGCAGGCCCTACGAGCAGTACTTC.

The chain joins TRBV7-9 to TRBJ1-2; the match to TRBD1 covers 9 bases. V lost 1 base, J lost 4 bases, and 16 bases stayed unmatched. Germline CDR1 is SEHNR and CDR2 is FQNEAQ (reference sequence). This CDR3 has 19 residues. The chain's CDR3 is CASSLEVVRRDRDFYGYTF. CDR3 bases: TGTGCCAGCAGCTTAGAGGTCGTAAGGCGGGACAGGGATTTCTATGGCTACACCTTC.

The gene calls are TRBV11-2 and TRBJ2-5; D unclear. The CDR3 loop spans 15 amino acids. CDR1 is SGHAT, CDR2 FQNNGV, per germline. Trimming removed 5 bases at V and 1 base at J, with 14 bases between. For the CDR3, the DNA is TGTGCCAGCAGCCCTTTTAGACGGAGCCAAGAGACCCAGTACTTC. Its protein product is CASSPFRRSQETQYF.

The V gene is TRBV5-4, the J gene TRBJ2-7, with TRBD2 identical over 9 bases. J was trimmed by 2 bases and V by 0 bases; bases with no gene match: 3. This CDR3 region has 15 residues. Per the germline V gene, CDR1 is SGHNT and CDR2 is YYREEE (reference sequence). CDR3 amino acids: CASSLGGGGTYEQYF. The CDR3 DNA is TGTGCCAGCAGCTTGGGCGGGGGGGGAACCTACGAGCAGTACTTC.

The V gene is TRBV2, the J gene TRBJ1-4; D not certain. CDR1 and CDR2 from the germline V gene are SNHLY and FYNNEI. V gave up 3 bases and J gave up 5 bases, with 13 bases separating them. This CDR3 is built from 15 residues. The CDR3 region is CASSDGRVRNEKLFF. DNA for the CDR3: TGTGCCAGCAGTGACGGCCGGGTTCGAAATGAAAAACTGTTTTTT.

There are a few counts of this clone. The chain's CDR3 is CASGQGNTQYF. For the CDR3, the DNA is TGTGCCAGCGGACAGGGAAATACGCAGTATTTT. The rearrangement joins TRBV3-1 (or the pseudogene TRBV3-2) to TRBJ2-3, with TRBD1 identical over 8 bases. Losses at the gene ends were 8 bases for V and 7 bases for J; bases not matched to a gene: 2. The CDR3 is 11 amino acids. Per the germline V gene, CDR1 is LGHDT and CDR2 is YNNKEL (reference sequence).

The CDR3 loop reads CASSQGTGTGEQPQHF. The CDR3 DNA reads as TGCGCCAGCAGCCAAGGGACAGGGACAGGGGAACAGCCCCAGCATTTT. The chain couples TRBV4-1 to TRBJ1-5, with 10 bases aligning to TRBD1. The germline gives CDR1 MGHRA, CDR2 YSYEKL. There are 16 residues in the CDR3. V gave up 1 base and J gave up 7 bases; unmatched junction bases: 7.